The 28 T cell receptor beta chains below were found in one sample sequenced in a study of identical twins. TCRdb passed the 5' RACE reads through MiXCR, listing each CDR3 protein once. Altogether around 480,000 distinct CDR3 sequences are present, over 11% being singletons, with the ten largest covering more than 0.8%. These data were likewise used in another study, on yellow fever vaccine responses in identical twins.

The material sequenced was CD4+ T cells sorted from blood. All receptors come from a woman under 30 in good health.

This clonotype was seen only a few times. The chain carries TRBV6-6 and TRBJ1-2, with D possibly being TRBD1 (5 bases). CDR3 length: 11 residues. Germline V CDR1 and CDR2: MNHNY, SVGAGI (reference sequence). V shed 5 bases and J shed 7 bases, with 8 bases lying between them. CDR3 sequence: CASSPGSGYTF. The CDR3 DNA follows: TGTGCCAGCAGTCCAGGGAGTGGCTACACCTTC.

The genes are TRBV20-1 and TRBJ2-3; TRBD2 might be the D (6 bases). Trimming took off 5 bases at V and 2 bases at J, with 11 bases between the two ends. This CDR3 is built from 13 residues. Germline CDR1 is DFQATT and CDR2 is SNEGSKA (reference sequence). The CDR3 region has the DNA TGCAGTGCTCGGGGGAGGACCACAGATACGCAGTATTTT. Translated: CSARGRTTDTQYF.

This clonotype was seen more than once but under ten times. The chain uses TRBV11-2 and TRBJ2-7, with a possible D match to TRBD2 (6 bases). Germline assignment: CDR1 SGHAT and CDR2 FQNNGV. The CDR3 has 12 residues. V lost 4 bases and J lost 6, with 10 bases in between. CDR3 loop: CASSSREAEQYF. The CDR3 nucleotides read TGTGCCAGCAGCTCAAGGGAGGCCGAGCAGTACTTC.

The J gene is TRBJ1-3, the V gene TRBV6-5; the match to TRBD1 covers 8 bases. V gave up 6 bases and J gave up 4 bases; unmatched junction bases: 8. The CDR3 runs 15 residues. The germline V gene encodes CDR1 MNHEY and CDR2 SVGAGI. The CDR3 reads CASSYPGQGGNTIYF. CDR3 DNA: TGTGCCAGCAGCTATCCCGGACAGGGAGGAAACACCATATATTTT.

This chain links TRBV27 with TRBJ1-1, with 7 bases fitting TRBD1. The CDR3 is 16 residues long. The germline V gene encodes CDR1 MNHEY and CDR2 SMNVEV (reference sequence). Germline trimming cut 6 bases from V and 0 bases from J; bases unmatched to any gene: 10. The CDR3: CASSPQGVRLNTEAFF. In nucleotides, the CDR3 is TGTGCCAGCAGCCCCCAGGGGGTACGACTGAACACTGAAGCTTTCTTT.

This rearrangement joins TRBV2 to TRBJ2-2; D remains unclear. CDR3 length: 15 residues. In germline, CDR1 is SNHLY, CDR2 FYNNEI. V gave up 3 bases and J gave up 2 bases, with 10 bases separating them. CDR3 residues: CASSERLINTGELFF. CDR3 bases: TGTGCCAGCAGTGAGCGTCTTATAAACACCGGGGAGCTGTTTTTT.

CDR3 DNA: TGTGCCTGGAGTATGCTAGCGCGATTCAATGAGCAGTTCTTC. Its protein product is CAWSMLARFNEQFF. This chain joins TRBV30 and TRBJ2-1; TRBD2 might be the D (6 bases). CDR3 length: 14 residues. Germline CDR1 and CDR2: GTSNPN and SVGIG (reference sequence). Trimming took off 2 bases at V and 6 bases at J, with 14 bases between the two ends.

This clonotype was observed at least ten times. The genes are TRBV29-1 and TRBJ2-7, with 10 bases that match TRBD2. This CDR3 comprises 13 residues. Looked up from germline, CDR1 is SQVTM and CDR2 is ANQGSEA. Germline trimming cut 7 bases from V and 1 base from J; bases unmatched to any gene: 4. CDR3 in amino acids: CSGLAGASYEQYF. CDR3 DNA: TGCAGCGGCCTAGCGGGAGCGTCCTACGAGCAGTACTTC.

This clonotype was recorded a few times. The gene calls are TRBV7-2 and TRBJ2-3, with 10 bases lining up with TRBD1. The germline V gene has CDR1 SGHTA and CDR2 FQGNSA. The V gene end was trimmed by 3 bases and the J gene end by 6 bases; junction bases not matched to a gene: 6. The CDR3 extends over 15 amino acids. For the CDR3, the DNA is TGTGCCAGCAGCTTCGGGGGGGGACAGGGGGATACGCAGTATTTT. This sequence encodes CASSFGGGQGDTQYF.

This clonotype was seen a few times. CDR3 in amino acids: CASGRSGGPSYEQYF. In DNA form, the CDR3 reads TGTGCCAGCGGCCGTTCGGGAGGGCCATCCTACGAGCAGTACTTC. The rearrangement joins TRBV6-2 or TRBV6-3 to TRBJ2-7, with TRBD2 identical over 8 bases. V dropped 8 bases and J dropped 1; count of bases not matched to a gene: 10. Germline-derived CDR1 and CDR2 are MNHEY and SVGEGT. The CDR3 runs 15 residues.

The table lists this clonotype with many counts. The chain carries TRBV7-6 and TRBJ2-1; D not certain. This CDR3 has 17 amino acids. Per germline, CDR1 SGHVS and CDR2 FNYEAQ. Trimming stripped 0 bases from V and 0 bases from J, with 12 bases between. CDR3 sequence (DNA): TGTGCCAGCAGCTTAGCTGGAGCTCTAATCTCCTACAATGAGCAGTTCTTC. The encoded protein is CASSLAGALISYNEQFF. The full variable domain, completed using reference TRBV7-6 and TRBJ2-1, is GAGVSQSPRYKVTKRGQDVALRCDPISGHVSLYWYRQALGQGPEFLTYFNYEAQQDKSGLPNDRFSAERPEGSISTLTIQRTEQRDSAMYRCASSLAGALISYNEQFFGPGTRLTVL.

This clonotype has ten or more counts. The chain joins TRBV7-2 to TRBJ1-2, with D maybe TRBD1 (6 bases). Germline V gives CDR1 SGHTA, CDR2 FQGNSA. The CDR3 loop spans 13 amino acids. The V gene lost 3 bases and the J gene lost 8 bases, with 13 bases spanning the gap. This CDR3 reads CASSLDSKGGYTF. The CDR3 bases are TGTGCCAGCAGCTTGGACAGTAAGGGGGGCTACACCTTC.

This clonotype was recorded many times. The CDR3 DNA follows: TGCGCCAGCAGTTTAGCCGGGACAGGAAACAATGAGCAGTTCTTC. Amino acid sequence: CASSLAGTGNNEQFF. The V call is TRBV5-1, the J call TRBJ2-1, with 8 bases matching TRBD1. V was pared by 5 bases and J by 5 bases, with 9 bases of the junction left unmatched. Germline values: CDR1 SGHRS, CDR2 YFSETQ. The CDR3 has 15 residues.

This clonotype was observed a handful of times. CDR3 DNA: TGTGCCAGCAGCTTAGGGGTAGCTAGGGCCCTGACCTACGAGCAGTACTTC. This sequence encodes CASSLGVARALTYEQYF. The chain is built from TRBV7-2 and TRBJ2-7; no clear D. V lost 1 base and J lost 2, with 18 bases in between. The germline gives CDR1 SGHTA, CDR2 FQGNSA. The length of the CDR3 is 17 residues.

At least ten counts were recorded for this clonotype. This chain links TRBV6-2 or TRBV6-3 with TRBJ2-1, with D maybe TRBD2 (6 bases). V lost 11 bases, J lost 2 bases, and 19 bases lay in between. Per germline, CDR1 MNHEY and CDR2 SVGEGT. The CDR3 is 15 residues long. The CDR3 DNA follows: TGTGCCTCCTCCCCGGGGACTTATACCTACAATGAGCAGTTCTTC. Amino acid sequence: CASSPGTYTYNEQFF.

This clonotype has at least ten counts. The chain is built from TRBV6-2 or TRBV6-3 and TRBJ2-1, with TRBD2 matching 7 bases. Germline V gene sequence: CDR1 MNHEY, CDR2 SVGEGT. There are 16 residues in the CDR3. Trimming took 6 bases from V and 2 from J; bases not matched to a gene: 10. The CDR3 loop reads CASRTWGRAAYNEQFF. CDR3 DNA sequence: TGTGCCAGCAGGACGTGGGGGAGGGCCGCCTACAATGAGCAGTTCTTC.

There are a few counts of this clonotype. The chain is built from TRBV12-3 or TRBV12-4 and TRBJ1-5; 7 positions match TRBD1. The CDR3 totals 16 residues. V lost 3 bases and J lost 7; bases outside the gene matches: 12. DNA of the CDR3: TGTGCCAGCAGTTTCGGCAGGGGGTCAATAGGGCAGCCCCAGCATTTT. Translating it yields CASSFGRGSIGQPQHF.

The CDR3 DNA reads TGTGCCAGCAGCTTAGTAGGACCACCTGGGGCCAACGTCCTGACTTTC. Translating gives CASSLVGPPGANVLTF. This rearrangement joins TRBV11-2 to TRBJ2-6; D is undetermined. Germline V lookup: CDR1 SGHAT, CDR2 FQNNGV. CDR3 length equals 16 residues. V dropped 1 base and J dropped 2 bases, with 9 bases sitting between them.

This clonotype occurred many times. For the CDR3, the DNA is TGCAGTGCTGGCATAGCGGGAGAGGATAATGAGCAGTTCTTC. This translates into CSAGIAGEDNEQFF. The chain carries TRBV20-1 and TRBJ2-1, with 9 bases that match TRBD2. Unmatched junction bases numbered 9, after V lost 5 bases and J lost 7 bases. Per the germline V gene, CDR1 is DFQATT and CDR2 is SNEGSKA (reference sequence). The CDR3 has 14 residues.

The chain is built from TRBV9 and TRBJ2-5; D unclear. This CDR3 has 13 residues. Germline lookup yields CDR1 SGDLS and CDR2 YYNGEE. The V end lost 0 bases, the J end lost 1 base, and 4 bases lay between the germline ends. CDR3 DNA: TGTGCCAGCAGCGTAGCCAGCCAAGAGACCCAGTACTTC. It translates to CASSVASQETQYF. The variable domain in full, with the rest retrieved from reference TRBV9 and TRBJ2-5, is DSGVTQTPKHLITATGQRVTLRCSPRSGDLSVYWYQQSLDQGLQFLIQYYNGEERAKGNILERFSAQQFPDLHSELNLSSLELGDSALYFCASSVASQETQYFGPGTRLLVL.

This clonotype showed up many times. CDR3 bases: TGTGCCAGCAGCGTATTTACAGGGGCGAACACCGGGGAGCTGTTTTTT. It yields the protein CASSVFTGANTGELFF. The rearrangement uses TRBV9 and TRBJ2-2, with TRBD1 identical over 7 bases. The V gene's germline CDR1 is SGDLS and CDR2 YYNGEE. Trimming at V came to 1 base and at J to 0 bases, leaving 3 bases not matched to a gene. The CDR3 spans 16 residues.

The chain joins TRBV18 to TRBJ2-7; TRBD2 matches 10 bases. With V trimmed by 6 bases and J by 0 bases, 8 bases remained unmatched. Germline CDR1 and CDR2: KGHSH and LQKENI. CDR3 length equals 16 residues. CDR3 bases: TGTGCCAGCTCCCAGCTTAGCGGGGGGAACTCCTACGAGCAGTACTTC. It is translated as CASSQLSGGNSYEQYF. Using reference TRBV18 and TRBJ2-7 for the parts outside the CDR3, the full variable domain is NAGVMQNPRHLVRRRGQEARLRCSPMKGHSHVYWYRQLPEEGLKFMVYLQKENIIDESGMPKERFSAEFPKEGPSILRIQQVVRGDSAAYFCASSQLSGGNSYEQYFGPGTRLTVT.

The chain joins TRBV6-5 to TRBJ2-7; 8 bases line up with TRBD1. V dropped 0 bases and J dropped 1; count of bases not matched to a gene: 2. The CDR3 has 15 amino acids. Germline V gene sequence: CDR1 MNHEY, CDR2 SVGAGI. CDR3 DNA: TGTGCCAGCAGTTACTCGGACAGGGCTTCCTACGAGCAGTACTTC. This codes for CASSYSDRASYEQYF.

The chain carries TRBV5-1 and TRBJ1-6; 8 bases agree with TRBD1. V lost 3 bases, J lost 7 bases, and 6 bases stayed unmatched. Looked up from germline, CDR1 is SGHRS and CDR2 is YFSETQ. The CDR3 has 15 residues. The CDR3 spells CASSSDRARNSPLHF. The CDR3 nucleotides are TGCGCCAGCAGCTCGGACAGGGCTCGGAATTCACCCCTCCACTTT.

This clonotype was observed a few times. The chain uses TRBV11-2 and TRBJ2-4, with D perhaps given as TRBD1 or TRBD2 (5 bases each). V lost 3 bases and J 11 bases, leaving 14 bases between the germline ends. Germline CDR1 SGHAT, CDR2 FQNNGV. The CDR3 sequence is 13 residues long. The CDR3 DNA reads TGTGCCAGCAGCTTTGGTGGGGACGCTCTTCAGTACTTC. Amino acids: CASSFGGDALQYF.

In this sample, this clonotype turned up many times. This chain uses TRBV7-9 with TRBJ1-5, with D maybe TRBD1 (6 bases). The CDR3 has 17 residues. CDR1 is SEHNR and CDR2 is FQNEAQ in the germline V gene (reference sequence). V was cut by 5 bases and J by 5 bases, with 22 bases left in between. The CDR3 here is CASSTGSGQGGYQPQHF. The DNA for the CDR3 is TGTGCCAGCAGCACAGGGTCCGGACAAGGAGGGTATCAGCCCCAGCATTTT.

CDR3 in amino acids: CASSQEGTAPNYGYTF. The DNA for the CDR3 is TGTGCCAGCAGCCAAGAAGGAACAGCACCTAACTATGGCTACACCTTC. This sequence joins TRBV3-1 and TRBJ1-2; D unresolved. This CDR3 is built from 16 residues. Germline V lookup: CDR1 LGHDT, CDR2 YNNKEL (reference sequence). Trimming took 0 bases from V and 0 from J, leaving 11 bases between them. The whole variable domain, filled in from reference TRBV3-1 and TRBJ1-2, reads DTAVSQTPKYLVTQMGNDKSIKCEQNLGHDTMYWYKQDSKKFLKIMFSYNNKELIINETVPNRFSPKSPDKAHLNLHINSLELGDSAVYFCASSQEGTAPNYGYTFGSGTRLTVV.

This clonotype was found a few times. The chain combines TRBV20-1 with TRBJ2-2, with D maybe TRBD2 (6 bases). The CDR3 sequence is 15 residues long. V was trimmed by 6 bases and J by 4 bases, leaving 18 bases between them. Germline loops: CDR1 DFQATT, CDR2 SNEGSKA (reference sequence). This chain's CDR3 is CSAPTAGSGTGELFF. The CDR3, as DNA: TGCAGTGCCCCAACTGCGGGTAGCGGCACCGGGGAGCTGTTTTTT.